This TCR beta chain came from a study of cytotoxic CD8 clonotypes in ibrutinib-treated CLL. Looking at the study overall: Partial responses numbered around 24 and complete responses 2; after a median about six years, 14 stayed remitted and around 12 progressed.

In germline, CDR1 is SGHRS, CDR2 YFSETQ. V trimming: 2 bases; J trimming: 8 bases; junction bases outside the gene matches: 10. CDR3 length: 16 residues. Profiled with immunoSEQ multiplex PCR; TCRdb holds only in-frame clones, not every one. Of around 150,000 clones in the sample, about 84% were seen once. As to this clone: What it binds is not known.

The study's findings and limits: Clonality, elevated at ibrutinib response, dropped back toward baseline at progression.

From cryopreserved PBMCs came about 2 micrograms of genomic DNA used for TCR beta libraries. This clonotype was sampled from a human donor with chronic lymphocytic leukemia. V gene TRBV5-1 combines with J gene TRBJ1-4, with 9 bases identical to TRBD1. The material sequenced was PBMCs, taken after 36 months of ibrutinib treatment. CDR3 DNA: TGCGCCAGCAGCTTCGTCCCGGGACAGGGCCGCGAAAAACTGTTTTTT. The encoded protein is CASSFVPGQGREKLFF.